Listed below are T cell receptor beta chains from one sample, sequenced in a study of blood T cell repertoires in COVID-19. Data came from immunoSEQ multiplex PCR; TCRdb stores just in-frame clones and leaves some out. The table records roughly 58,000 clones, about 81% of them present only once. The specimen sequenced was peripheral blood. These TCRs come from a man aged 55 to 69 with COVID-19, enrolled during active disease. The conserved cysteine and the conserved F or W are not part of the CDR3 here. The order of the fields is CDR3 length, V gene, CDR3 protein.

len: 12; v_gene: TRBV4-1; CDR3aa: ASSIRDSEETQY
len: 12; v_gene: TRBV30; CDR3aa: AWGRGAPPYEQY
len: 15; v_gene: TRBV5-4; CDR3aa: ASSLGLGQTTSSEAF
len: 13; v_gene: TRBV6-4; CDR3aa: ASSDSGGGTDTQY
len: 10; v_gene: TRBV5-1; CDR3aa: ASSLSGQPQH
len: 14; v_gene: TRBV9; CDR3aa: ASSVVAPGQNYGYT
len: 9; v_gene: TRBV12-3/TRBV12-4; CDR3aa: ASSPRNEQF
len: 9; v_gene: TRBV6-5; CDR3aa: ATGTGNTIY
len: 10; v_gene: TRBV3-1/TRBV3-2; CDR3aa: ASSPRINTIY
len: 14; v_gene: TRBV11-2; CDR3aa: ASSFWGSGRGDEQF
len: 15; v_gene: TRBV10-3; CDR3aa: AISESVVRVSGNTIY
len: 12; v_gene: TRBV5-1; CDR3aa: ASSTAGTEYGYT
len: 13; v_gene: TRBV9; CDR3aa: ASSADRGANYGYT
len: 13; v_gene: TRBV6-9; CDR3aa: ASSCDRDREHEQY
len: 14; v_gene: TRBV28; CDR3aa: ASSFQKPGGESPQH
len: 12; v_gene: TRBV5-1; CDR3aa: ASRYSGVYNEQF
len: 12; v_gene: TRBV6-2/TRBV6-3; CDR3aa: ASSQGSGNQPQH
len: 11; v_gene: TRBV19; CDR3aa: ASSPGPNTEAF
len: 11; v_gene: TRBV12-3/TRBV12-4; CDR3aa: ASRGEIHEKLF
len: 13; v_gene: TRBV14; CDR3aa: ASSGGAATNEKLF
len: 10; v_gene: TRBV29-1; CDR3aa: RTGGQGESYT
len: 11; v_gene: TRBV7-9; CDR3aa: ASSLTAFDEQF
len: 13; v_gene: TRBV6-1; CDR3aa: ASSEESGGVYEQY
len: 12; v_gene: TRBV2; CDR3aa: ASSEVRGPAEAF
len: 13; v_gene: TRBV19; CDR3aa: ASSPGQTANTEAF
len: 13; v_gene: TRBV4-1; CDR3aa: ASSQGGLLNQPQH
len: 9; v_gene: TRBV30; CDR3aa: AWSRNTEAF
len: 12; v_gene: TRBV25-1; CDR3aa: ASSEADREETQY
len: 12; v_gene: TRBV6-5; CDR3aa: ASRFTGGADTQY
len: 9; v_gene: TRBV19; CDR3aa: ASRAGTQAF
len: 14; v_gene: TRBV7-3; CDR3aa: ASSPRREAGWGEQF
len: 12; v_gene: TRBV11-2; CDR3aa: ASSSTTVNTEAF
len: 11; v_gene: TRBV12-3/TRBV12-4; CDR3aa: ASSQGQVEKLF
len: 14; v_gene: TRBV19; CDR3aa: ASTTNRALKYTEAF
len: 10; v_gene: TRBV6-5; CDR3aa: ASSSKAETQY
len: 11; v_gene: TRBV7-9; CDR3aa: ASREKTGMEQF
len: 13; v_gene: TRBV7-3; CDR3aa: ASSLTWSSYNEQF
len: 11; v_gene: TRBV6-5; CDR3aa: ASRGTGRYEQY
len: 11; v_gene: TRBV10-3; CDR3aa: AIRQGLNTEAF
len: 13; v_gene: TRBV5-5; CDR3aa: ASSWGVAENSPLH
len: 14; v_gene: TRBV10-3; CDR3aa: AISESGTGGGTEAF
len: 13; v_gene: TRBV7-2; CDR3aa: ASSSRLAGGSEQF
len: 12; v_gene: TRBV27; CDR3aa: ASSSIGGYNEQF
len: 11; v_gene: TRBV19; CDR3aa: ASRGRGRETQY
len: 11; v_gene: TRBV6-5; CDR3aa: ASSQTEGNTIY
len: 13; v_gene: TRBV19; CDR3aa: ASSTGGLVADTQY
len: 10; v_gene: TRBV7-2; CDR3aa: ASSLTADTQY
len: 9; v_gene: TRBV7-9; CDR3aa: ASSSRGGQY
len: 13; v_gene: TRBV9; CDR3aa: ASSVVPGSTDTQY
len: 14; v_gene: TRBV9; CDR3aa: ASGGEFHPPDNEQF
len: 17; v_gene: TRBV9; CDR3aa: ASSVGPGTGGFDSYGYT
len: 11; v_gene: TRBV12-3/TRBV12-4; CDR3aa: ASSFRQDTEAF
len: 11; v_gene: TRBV10-3; CDR3aa: AISVSGNTEAF
len: 15; v_gene: TRBV7-9; CDR3aa: ASSLSGIGVGNTEAF
len: 12; v_gene: TRBV7-2; CDR3aa: ASSQGVGSQTQY
len: 14; v_gene: TRBV2; CDR3aa: ASQRRASSYNSPLH
len: 13; v_gene: TRBV3-1/TRBV3-2; CDR3aa: ASSQVAGADNEQF
len: 15; v_gene: TRBV29-1; CDR3aa: SVSGMETSGRYREQF
len: 13; v_gene: TRBV6-6; CDR3aa: ASSPGQHSTGELF